The entry below gives a single TCR beta chain sequence along with its context. Generated by immunoSEQ multiplex PCR, the TCRdb table keeps only in-frame clones and is missing some. The sample has roughly 200,000 clones, over 75% seen once. The data belong to a study of blood T cell repertoires in COVID-19. For the study at large: PBMCs, B-cell-depleted T cells, or T cells provided the cDNA or gDNA that made up the material.

After removal of 3 bases from V and 1 base from J, the junction contained 6 bases not matched to a gene. This CDR3 spans 16 amino acids. From germline, CDR1 is SGDLS and CDR2 YYNGEE. The TCR sequence derives from a man aged 50-60 years with acute or convalescent COVID-19. This chain joins TRBV9 and TRBJ2-2; 7 bases map to TRBD2. The sequenced sample was peripheral blood. The CDR3 coding sequence is TGTGCCAGCAGCGAAAGCGGGGTTTTGAACACCGGGGAGCTGTTTTTT. Its translation: CASSESGVLNTGELFF.